This entry features one T cell receptor beta chain sequence. This sample is drawn from a study of blood T cell repertoires in COVID-19. The germline V and J ends were trimmed by 1 base and 0 bases, with 11 bases remaining between them. The V gene's germline CDR1 is SGHTA and CDR2 FQGNSA. This CDR3 contains 16 residues. Per the original methods: Amplification of reference gene primers was used by the study to estimate nucleated cell counts. Assay: immunoSEQ multiplex PCR; the TCRdb copy retains only in-frame clones and omits some. The D gene and trimming were derived from the DNA, and the V and J assignments and clone size from that table. The profile covers 90,000 to 100,000 clones, with about 80% appearing a single time and around 6.9% taken by the ten largest.

The chain employs TRBV7-2 and TRBJ2-3, with D tentatively TRBD1 (6 bases). The receptor's source is a man aged 60-69 years with acute or convalescent COVID-19. Sequences were obtained from peripheral blood. For the CDR3, the DNA is TGTGCCAGCAGCTTAGACACAGGGCTTAGCACAGATACGCAGTATTTT. Protein sequence: CASSLDTGLSTDTQYF.